Listed below are T cell receptor beta chains from one sample, sequenced in a study of blood T cell repertoires in COVID-19. Profiled with immunoSEQ multiplex PCR; TCRdb holds only in-frame clones, not every one. The data contain 150,000 to 200,000 clones, roughly nine tenths of them singletons. Input material: peripheral blood. The receptors here all came from a woman aged 55-70 years with COVID-19, enrolled during active disease. Both conserved end residues are part of each CDR3. Fields, in order: V gene, clone size, D gene, CDR3 length, J gene, CDR3 DNA, CDR3 protein. D genes are given only for firm matches. Clone sizes are given selectively: once, few, many, or a class where the clone is expanded.

>TRBV2|NA|TRBD2|16|TRBJ2-4
TGTGCCAGCAGTGAATCTAGCGGAAGAGCCAAAAACATTCAGTACTTC
CASSESSGRAKNIQYF
>TRBV6-2/TRBV6-3|NA|NA|12|TRBJ2-1
TGTGCCAGCAGCCTTGGCAACAATGAGCAGTTCTTC
CASSLGNNEQFF
>TRBV9|NA|TRBD1|16|TRBJ2-5
TGTGCCAGCAGCGTAGTTCAGGGGGCCTCGCGAGAGACCCAGTACTTC
CASSVVQGASRETQYF
>TRBV19|few|NA|16|TRBJ1-5
TGTGCCAGTAGTATACGGGTCTTCACAAGCAATCAGCCCCAGCATTTT
CASSIRVFTSNQPQHF
>TRBV4-1|NA|NA|16|TRBJ1-4
TGCGCCAGCAGCCAAGATCCGGGGTACCCAAATGAAAAACTGTTTTTT
CASSQDPGYPNEKLFF
>TRBV5-6|NA|NA|15|TRBJ2-5
TGTGCCAGCAGCTTGACAGCTTCGGTCCAAGAGACCCAGTACTTC
CASSLTASVQETQYF
>TRBV24-1|NA|NA|16|TRBJ2-1
TGTGCCACCAGTGATTACGGCGGAAAAAACTACAATGAGCAGTTCTTC
CATSDYGGKNYNEQFF
>TRBV4-2|NA|NA|14|TRBJ1-6
TGTGCCAGCAGCCGGGGGGAACATAATTCACCCCTCCACTTT
CASSRGEHNSPLHF
>TRBV7-9|once|TRBD1|18|TRBJ2-4
TGTGCCAGCAGCTTCACAGGGGGGACTTTTGAGGCCAAAAACATTCAGTACTTC
CASSFTGGTFEAKNIQYF
>TRBV19|NA|NA|15|TRBJ2-3
TGTGCCAGTAGTATAGGCGCTACCGGCACAGATACGCAGTATTTT
CASSIGATGTDTQYF
>TRBV19|once|NA|16|TRBJ1-2
TGTGCCAGTAGTATAGATATAGGCAGGGGAATCTATGGCTACACCTTC
CASSIDIGRGIYGYTF
>TRBV29-1|once|NA|13|TRBJ1-1
TGCAGCCCTTCTGAGGGGAGGGGTACTGAAGCTTTCTTT
CSPSEGRGTEAFF
>TRBV3-1/TRBV3-2|NA|NA|14|TRBJ2-5
TGTGCCAGCAGCCAAGCCGGGGGGCCAGAGACCCAGTACTTC
CASSQAGGPETQYF
>TRBV6-6|once|NA|13|TRBJ2-7
TGTGCCAGCAGCTTTTACGGAGGGTACGAGCAGTACTTC
CASSFYGGYEQYF
>TRBV10-3|NA|TRBD1|13|TRBJ2-1
TGTGCCATCAGTGAGTTGACAGGGTTTGAGCAGTTCTTC
CAISELTGFEQFF
>TRBV6-5|NA|NA|14|TRBJ1-2
TGTGCCAGCATGGGGCCTGGAACGCATTATGGCTACACCTTC
CASMGPGTHYGYTF
>TRBV7-2|NA|NA|13|TRBJ1-2
TGTGCCAGCACAAGTGTAGCTAACTATGGCTACACCTTC
CASTSVANYGYTF
>TRBV15|NA|TRBD1|16|TRBJ2-7
TGTGCCACCAGCAGAGTACTTGGACAGGGGGGCTACGAGCAGTACTTC
CATSRVLGQGGYEQYF
>TRBV19|NA|NA|14|TRBJ2-2
TGTGCCAGTAGTATATTGGACAAAACCGGGGAGCTGTTTTTT
CASSILDKTGELFF
>TRBV27|NA|TRBD1|16|TRBJ2-5
TGTGCCAGCAGTTTACTTCCGGGACAGGGAAAAGAGACCCAGTACTTC
CASSLLPGQGKETQYF
>TRBV19|NA|NA|13|TRBJ1-5
TGTGCCAGCCGTAACAGGGGCAATCAGCCCCAGCATTTT
CASRNRGNQPQHF
>TRBV9|NA|NA|17|TRBJ2-3
TGTGCCAGCAGCCCCCCCCCGAGGAGGGCTCACACAGATACGCAGTATTTT
CASSPPPRRAHTDTQYF
>TRBV28|NA|NA|12|TRBJ1-5
TGTGCCAGCAATCAGGGCAATCAGCCCCAGCATTTT
CASNQGNQPQHF
>TRBV6-5|NA|NA|14|TRBJ1-2
TGTGCCAGCAGTTACAGGGGGGGAAACTATGGCTACACCTTC
CASSYRGGNYGYTF